The T cell receptor beta chain described here comes from a study of human T cells and chemical hapten exposure. The overall study: Researchers reported sensitizing a roughly 2 cm by roughly 2 cm upper inner arm skin site with 2% DPC.

Using its own MiXCR run on the RACE reads, TCRdb lists one record per CDR3 protein. Of about 81,000 distinct CDR3 sequences in the sample, roughly 10% were seen once. Germline loops: CDR1 SGDLS, CDR2 YYNGEE. The CDR3 consists of 15 residues. V was trimmed by 1 base and J by 2 bases, leaving 12 bases between them. Time point reported: patch test 2, 6 weeks after DPC sensitization. Treatment indicated: therapeutic diphenylcyclopropenone sensitization with weekly scalp DPC. This receptor was taken from a woman under 40 with alopecia areata. Some clones in this sample may be carry-over from other donors' samples. The material sequenced was whole blood, taken in connection with sensitization to the hapten diphenylcyclopropenone (DPC). The J gene is TRBJ2-5, the V gene TRBV9, with D hard to call. The CDR3 is CASSVYAEHQETQYF. The CDR3 nucleotides read TGTGCCAGCAGCGTATATGCCGAACATCAAGAGACCCAGTACTTC.